One sample yielded the 21 T cell receptor beta chains listed below, sequenced in a study of cytomegalovirus exposure and HLA in healthy donors. The PCR made use of 60 Vbeta and 13 Jbeta primers. TCRdb keeps only in-frame clones here, not all; method: immunoSEQ multiplex PCR. Among 55,000 to 80,000 clones listed, roughly 70% were seen once. Sequencing was carried out using PBMCs. All receptors come from a man between 65 and 85 years old in good health and CMV-seronegative.

This clone is a singleton in its sample. The CDR3 region is CASSIGAAGRSYEQYF. CDR3 DNA: TGTGCCAGTAGTATAGGGGCAGCGGGGCGGTCCTACGAGCAGTACTTC. The rearrangement links TRBV19 to TRBJ2-7, with 7 bases that match TRBD2. V lost 1 base, J lost 1 base, and 7 bases stayed unmatched. Germline loops: CDR1 LNHDA, CDR2 SQIVND (reference sequence). There are 16 residues in the CDR3.

This chain uses TRBV9 with TRBJ2-3; 14 bases are shared with TRBD2. Trimming cost V 3 bases and J 6 bases; bases outside gene matches: 9. This CDR3 is built from 17 residues. Germline assignment: CDR1 SGDLS and CDR2 YYNGEE. DNA of the CDR3: TGTGCCAGCAGCGCACGACTAGCGGGGGGGCCTAGGGATACGCAGTATTTT. Protein product: CASSARLAGGPRDTQYF.

V is TRBV19 and J is TRBJ1-1; 9 bases map to TRBD1. Germline-derived CDR1 and CDR2 are LNHDA and SQIVND (reference sequence). The CDR3 sequence is 16 residues long. The J segment lost 1 base and the V segment lost 4 bases, leaving 7 bases of the junction unmatched. The chain's CDR3 is CASSTHPGQGNTEAFF. The CDR3 region has the DNA TGTGCCAGTAGTACTCATCCGGGACAGGGGAACACTGAAGCTTTCTTT.

The V gene is TRBV18, the J gene TRBJ1-5; D possibly corresponds to TRBD1 (5 bases). In germline, CDR1 is KGHSH, CDR2 LQKENI. The V gene lost 3 bases and the J gene lost 7 bases, with 16 bases spanning the gap. The CDR3 covers 15 residues. CDR3 loop: CASSPRGIEEQPQHF. The CDR3 DNA sequence: TGTGCCAGCTCACCCCGGGGGATAGAGGAACAGCCCCAGCATTTT. Filled out from reference TRBV18 and TRBJ1-5, the complete variable domain reads NAGVMQNPRHLVRRRGQEARLRCSPMKGHSHVYWYRQLPEEGLKFMVYLQKENIIDESGMPKERFSAEFPKEGPSILRIQQVVRGDSAAYFCASSPRGIEEQPQHFGDGTRLSIL.

The J gene is TRBJ1-2, the V gene TRBV7-8, with TRBD1 identical over 7 bases. With V trimmed by 5 bases and J by 7 bases, 10 bases remained unmatched. CDR3 size: 14 residues. Germline CDR1 reads SGHVS; CDR2 reads FQNEAQ. This CDR3 reads CASSPMTGPFGYTF. CDR3 coding DNA: TGTGCCAGCAGCCCGATGACAGGGCCGTTTGGCTACACCTTC. Filled out from reference TRBV7-8 and TRBJ1-2, the complete variable domain reads GAGVSQSPRYKVAKRGQDVALRCDPISGHVSLFWYQQALGQGPEFLTYFQNEAQLDKSGLPSDRFFAERPEGSVSTLKIQRTQQEDSAVYLCASSPMTGPFGYTFGSGTRLTVV.

CDR3 region: CATSKQGAQDYGYTF. CDR3 nucleotides: TGTGCCACCTCAAAGCAGGGGGCGCAGGACTATGGCTACACCTTC. The V gene is TRBV10-3, the J gene TRBJ1-2, with 8 nucleotides matching TRBD1. There are 15 residues in the CDR3. Germline trimming cut 10 bases from V and 3 bases from J; bases unmatched to any gene: 13. From germline, CDR1 is ENHRY and CDR2 SYGVKD.

V is TRBV2 and J is TRBJ1-2; 8 bases fit TRBD1. The V gene's germline CDR1 is SNHLY and CDR2 FYNNEI. The J segment lost 7 bases and the V segment lost 8 bases, leaving 12 bases of the junction unmatched. The CDR3 spans 14 residues. As DNA, the CDR3 is TGTGCCAGCCGAAGACAGGGGATATTACGTGGCTACACCTTC. This translates into CASRRQGILRGYTF.

The V and J genes are TRBV6-5 and TRBJ2-2, with TRBD2 as a possible D gene (5 bases). V lost 4 bases and J 4 bases, leaving 16 bases between the germline ends. The CDR3 extends over 16 amino acids. CDR1 and CDR2 from the germline V gene are MNHEY and SVGAGI. CDR3 region: CASSSGMVAGTGELFF. The CDR3 bases are TGTGCCAGCAGTTCCGGGATGGTAGCCGGCACCGGGGAGCTGTTTTTT.

The chain combines TRBV7-2 with TRBJ1-3, with 8 positions matching TRBD1. The CDR3 has 15 amino acids. J lost 2 bases, V lost 4 bases, and 4 bases had no gene match. CDR1 SGHTA and CDR2 FQGNSA come from the germline V gene. The chain's CDR3 is CASSSTQGAGNTIYF. DNA for the CDR3: TGTGCCAGCAGCTCGACACAGGGGGCTGGAAACACCATATATTTT.

V gene TRBV6-1 combines with J gene TRBJ1-3; D gene ambiguous. The CDR3 sequence is 15 residues long. V lost 2 bases to trimming and J lost 2 bases, with 10 bases between them. Germline V CDR1 and CDR2: MNHNS, SASEGT. Written as DNA, the CDR3 is TGTGCCAGCAGTGAATATACCTACCCTGGAAACACCATATATTTT. Translating gives CASSEYTYPGNTIYF.

The chain is built from TRBV4-1 and TRBJ1-1, with D possibly TRBD1 on 6 matching bases. Germline V gene data show CDR1 as MGHRA and CDR2 as YSYEKL. Trimming took 4 bases from V and 4 from J, leaving 19 bases between them. CDR3 size: 16 residues. CDR3 amino acids: CASSLQGQGAATEAFF. In nucleotides, the CDR3 is TGCGCCAGCAGCCTTCAGGGGCAGGGTGCGGCCACTGAAGCTTTCTTT.

V gene TRBV7-6 combines with J gene TRBJ1-3, with D hard to call. The CDR3 consists of 17 residues. Germline V lookup: CDR1 SGHVS, CDR2 FNYEAQ. V was clipped by 1 base and J by 4 bases, with 17 bases between them. The CDR3 DNA reads TGTGCCAGCAGCTTAGGACAAGGCCTCACCCCAGGAAACACCATATATTTT. Translating gives CASSLGQGLTPGNTIYF.

The chain links TRBV13 to TRBJ2-7; 13 bases align to TRBD2. V lost 4 bases, J lost 2 bases, and 11 bases stayed unmatched. The CDR3 is 18 amino acids. CDR1 and CDR2 from the germline V gene are PRHDT and FYEKMQ (reference sequence). The CDR3 protein is CASSSQPRTSGGTYEQYF. Here the CDR3 DNA reads TGTGCCAGCAGCTCCCAGCCCCGGACTAGCGGGGGTACCTACGAGCAGTACTTC. Combining the CDR3 with reference TRBV13 and TRBJ2-7 gives the whole variable domain AAGVIQSPRHLIKEKRETATLKCYPIPRHDTVYWYQQGPGQDPQFLISFYEKMQSDKGSIPDRFSAQQFSDYHSELNMSSLELGDSALYFCASSSQPRTSGGTYEQYFGPGTRLTVT.

The CDR3 spells CASRRQGGDEKLFF. The CDR3 coding sequence is TGTGCCAGCAGGCGACAGGGGGGGGATGAAAAACTGTTTTTT. The chain employs TRBV28 and TRBJ1-4; 9 nucleotides line up with TRBD1. V was clipped by 6 bases and J by 6 bases; unmatched bases: 5. The V gene's germline CDR1 is MDHEN and CDR2 SYDVKM. This CDR3 is built from 14 residues.

This clone was seen more than once but under ten times. The rearrangement joins TRBV10-2 to TRBJ2-7; 9 bases align to TRBD1. Trimming removed 4 bases from V and 7 bases from J; junction bases left unmatched: 8. Germline CDR1 reads WSHSY; CDR2 reads SAAADI. There are 14 residues in the CDR3. The CDR3 DNA reads as TGCGCCAGCAGTGGTACAGGGGGCAACGAAGAGCAGTACTTC. As protein: CASSGTGGNEEQYF.

The chain carries TRBV28 and TRBJ2-7, with 8 bases fitting TRBD2. The junction had 10 bases not matched to a gene; V was cut back by 10 bases and J by 2 bases. Germline V gene lookup returns CDR1 MDHEN and CDR2 SYDVKM. The length of the CDR3 is 14 residues. The CDR3 loop reads CATRPGGGPYEQYF. The CDR3 coding sequence is TGTGCCACCAGACCCGGCGGGGGGCCCTACGAGCAGTACTTC.

The chain joins TRBV19 to TRBJ2-7, with 9 bases that match TRBD1. This CDR3 spans 12 amino acids. Germline V CDR1 and CDR2: LNHDA, SQIVND (reference sequence). The ends lost 7 bases at V and 3 bases at J; junction bases unmatched: 1. CDR3 coding DNA: TGTGCCAGTATGGGACAGGGCTACGAGCAGTACTTC. Protein product: CASMGQGYEQYF.

The chain links TRBV6-6 to TRBJ2-6; weak D call: TRBD2 (7 bases). CDR3 length equals 15 residues. Germline values: CDR1 MNHNY, CDR2 SVGAGI (reference sequence). With 7 bases removed from V and 2 bases from J, the gap between germline ends came to 12 bases. CDR3 coding DNA: TGTGCCAGCAATAGGGAGGGGGCTGGGGCCAACGTCCTGACTTTC. It specifies CASNREGAGANVLTF.

This chain uses TRBV6-1 with TRBJ2-5; 7 nucleotides line up with TRBD1. This CDR3 comprises 15 residues. Germline lookup yields CDR1 MNHNS and CDR2 SASEGT. V was pared by 2 bases and J by 2 bases, with 5 bases of the junction left unmatched. The CDR3 DNA follows: TGTGCCAGCAGTGAACTGGGACAGTATCAAGAGACCCAGTACTTC. This sequence encodes CASSELGQYQETQYF.

The count of this clone is one. In DNA form, the CDR3 reads TGTGCCAGCAGCTTTTGGGGTCTAGCGGGAGGCCAAGAGACCCAGTACTTC. Its protein is CASSFWGLAGGQETQYF. The chain is built from TRBV7-2 and TRBJ2-5; TRBD2 aligns across 11 bases. The CDR3 length is 17 residues. The ends lost 3 bases at V and 1 base at J; junction bases unmatched: 7. In germline, CDR1 is SGHTA, CDR2 FQGNSA.

The genes are TRBV14 and TRBJ1-1; 7 positions agree with TRBD1. The CDR3 runs 15 residues. The germline V gene has CDR1 SGHDN and CDR2 FVKESK. Trimming removed 3 bases from V and 0 bases from J; junction bases left unmatched: 4. The CDR3 bases are TGTGCCAGCAGCCAGTACAGGGGATTGAACACTGAAGCTTTCTTT. Its protein product is CASSQYRGLNTEAFF.